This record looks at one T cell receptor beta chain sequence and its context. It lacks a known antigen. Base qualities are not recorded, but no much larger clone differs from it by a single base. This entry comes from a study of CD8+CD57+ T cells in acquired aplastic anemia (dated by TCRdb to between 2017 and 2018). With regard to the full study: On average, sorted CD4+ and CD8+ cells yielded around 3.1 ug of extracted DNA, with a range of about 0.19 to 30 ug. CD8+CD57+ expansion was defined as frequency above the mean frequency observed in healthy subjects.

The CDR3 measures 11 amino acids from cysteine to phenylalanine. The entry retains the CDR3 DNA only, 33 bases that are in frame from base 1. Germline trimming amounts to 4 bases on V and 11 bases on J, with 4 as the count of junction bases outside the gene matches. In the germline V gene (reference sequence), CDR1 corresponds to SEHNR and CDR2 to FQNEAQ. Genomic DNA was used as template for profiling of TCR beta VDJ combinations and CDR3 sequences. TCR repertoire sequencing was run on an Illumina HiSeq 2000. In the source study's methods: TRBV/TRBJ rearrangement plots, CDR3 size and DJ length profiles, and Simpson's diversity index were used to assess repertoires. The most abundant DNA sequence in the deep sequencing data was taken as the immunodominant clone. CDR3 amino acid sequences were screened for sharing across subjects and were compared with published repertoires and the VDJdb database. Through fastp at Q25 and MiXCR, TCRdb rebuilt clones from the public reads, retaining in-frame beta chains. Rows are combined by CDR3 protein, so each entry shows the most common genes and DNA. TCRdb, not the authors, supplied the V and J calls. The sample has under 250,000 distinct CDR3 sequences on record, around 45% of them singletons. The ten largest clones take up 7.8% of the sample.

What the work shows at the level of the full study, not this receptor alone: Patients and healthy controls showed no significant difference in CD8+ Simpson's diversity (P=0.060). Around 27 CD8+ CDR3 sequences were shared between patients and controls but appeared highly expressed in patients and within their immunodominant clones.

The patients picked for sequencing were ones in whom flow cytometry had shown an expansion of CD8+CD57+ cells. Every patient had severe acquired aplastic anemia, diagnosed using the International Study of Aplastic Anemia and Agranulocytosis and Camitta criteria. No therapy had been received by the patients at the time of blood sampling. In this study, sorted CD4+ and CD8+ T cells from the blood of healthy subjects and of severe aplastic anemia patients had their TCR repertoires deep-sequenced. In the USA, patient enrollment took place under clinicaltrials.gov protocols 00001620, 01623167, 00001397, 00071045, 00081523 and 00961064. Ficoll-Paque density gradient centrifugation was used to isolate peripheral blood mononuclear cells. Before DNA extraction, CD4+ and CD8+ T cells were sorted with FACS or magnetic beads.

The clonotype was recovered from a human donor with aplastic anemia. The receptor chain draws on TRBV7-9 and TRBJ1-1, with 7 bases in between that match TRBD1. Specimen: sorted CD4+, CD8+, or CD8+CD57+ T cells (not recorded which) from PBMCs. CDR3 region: CASSSQGVAFF. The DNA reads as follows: TGTGCCAGCAGCTCCCAGGGGGTGGCTTTCTTT.